The 21 T cell receptor beta chains listed next were all sequenced from one sample in a study of neoadjuvant nivolumab and ipilimumab in lung cancer. The table came from immunoSEQ multiplex PCR; TCRdb's copy has only in-frame clones and leaves some out. There are 40,000 to 60,000 clones in the sample; 75% to 90% occur only once, and approximately 3.5% lies in the top ten. The sequenced sample was blood, obtained before neoadjuvant nivolumab, alone or with ipilimumab. The receptors were gathered from an adult with non-small cell lung cancer. Some clones in this sample may be carry-over from other donors' samples.

In its sample, this clone was seen a few times. The chain uses TRBV4-3 and TRBJ2-3; TRBD2 matches 9 bases. The germline V gene has CDR1 LGHNA and CDR2 YSLEER. This CDR3 is 16 amino acids long. The V and J ends lost 2 bases and 1 base, in that order; junction bases with no gene match: 4. The CDR3 here is CASSQLSGRGTDTQYF. The CDR3 nucleotides read TGCGCCAGCAGCCAACTTAGCGGGAGAGGCACAGATACGCAGTATTTT.

This chain uses TRBV7-2 with TRBJ2-7; 7 positions match TRBD2. Germline V gives CDR1 SGHTA, CDR2 FQGNSA. Trimming took 3 bases from V and 8 from J; bases not matched to a gene: 13. This CDR3 has 15 residues. CDR3 in amino acids: CASSLSSVNGGKQYF. CDR3 in DNA: TGTGCCAGCAGCTTGTCCAGCGTCAACGGGGGGAAGCAGTACTTC.

The rearrangement joins TRBV5-4 to TRBJ1-4; TRBD1 matches 7 bases. CDR1 is SGHNT and CDR2 is YYREEE in the germline V gene (reference sequence). V trimming: 4 bases; J trimming: 7 bases; junction bases outside the gene matches: 10. This CDR3 is built from 15 residues. CDR3 sequence reads: CASSDRAGGREKLFF. Written as DNA, the CDR3 is TGTGCCAGCAGCGACAGGGCGGGAGGTCGTGAAAAACTGTTTTTT.

V gene TRBV29-1 combines with J gene TRBJ1-2; the match to TRBD1 covers 11 bases. The germline gives CDR1 SQVTM, CDR2 ANQGSEA. This CDR3 has 12 amino acids. J lost 3 bases, V lost 7 bases, and 1 base had no gene match. The DNA of the CDR3 is TGCAGCGGGGGACAGGGGGACTATGGCTACACCTTC. Translation: CSGGQGDYGYTF. Full variable domain (missing parts from reference TRBV29-1 and TRBJ1-2): SAVISQKPSRDICQRGTSLTIQCQVDSQVTMMFWYRQQPGQSLTLIATANQGSEATYESGFVIDKFPISRPNLTFSTLTVSNMSPEDSSIYLCSGGQGDYGYTFGSGTRLTVV.

J is TRBJ1-2 and V is TRBV6-1; 8 nucleotides align to TRBD1. The CDR3 is 14 residues long. The germline CDR1 and CDR2 sequences are MNHNS and SASEGT. V dropped 4 bases and J dropped 8; count of bases not matched to a gene: 9. The CDR3 bases are TGTGCCAGCAGTGGACTTGGACAGGGAGACGGCTACACCTTC. Protein product: CASSGLGQGDGYTF.

CDR3 DNA sequence: TGTGCCAGCAGTGAAGGTCGCGACGGCTTCATCTACGAGCAGTACTTC. Translated: CASSEGRDGFIYEQYF. The gene calls are TRBV6-1 and TRBJ2-7; D call uncertain. The germline CDR1 and CDR2 sequences are MNHNS and SASEGT. The V end lost 1 base, the J end lost 3 bases, and 16 bases lay between the germline ends. The CDR3 consists of 16 residues.

This chain uses TRBV29-1 with TRBJ1-5; tentatively, D is TRBD1 (6 bases). The germline gives CDR1 SQVTM, CDR2 ANQGSEA. CDR3 length equals 14 residues. V was trimmed by 6 bases and J by 1 base, leaving 13 bases between them. Here the CDR3 reads CSVGDIWSNQPQHF. The DNA for the CDR3 is TGCAGCGTGGGGGACATTTGGAGCAATCAGCCCCAGCATTTT.

V is TRBV5-6 and J is TRBJ1-1, with 9 positions matching TRBD1. The germline CDR1 and CDR2 sequences are SGHDT and YYEEEE. The CDR3 covers 14 residues. V shed 5 bases and J 3 bases; nucleotides not matched to a gene: 5. DNA for the CDR3: TGTGCCAGCAGAGTCGGGACAGGGTACACTGAAGCTTTCTTT. Translation: CASRVGTGYTEAFF.

The J gene is TRBJ1-5, the V gene TRBV2; D unclear. This CDR3 spans 12 amino acids. The V gene lost 6 bases and the J gene lost 3 bases, with 6 bases spanning the gap. Per germline, CDR1 SNHLY and CDR2 FYNNEI. CDR3 nucleotide sequence: TGTGCCAGCAGGGAGGTCAATCAGCCCCAGCATTTT. This gives the protein CASREVNQPQHF.

The chain uses TRBV6-1 and TRBJ2-7; D tentatively reads TRBD1 or TRBD2 (5 bases each). Germline CDR1 reads MNHNS; CDR2 reads SASEGT. CDR3 size: 15 residues. V was shortened by 7 bases and J by 2 bases, with 18 bases between the two germline ends. The chain's CDR3 is CASTPLIGAAYEQYF. The CDR3 coding sequence is TGTGCCAGCACTCCGCTAATCGGGGCAGCCTACGAGCAGTACTTC.

The CDR3 bases are TGTGCCAGCAGTGATACCCGGGATAGCACAGATACGCAGTATTTT. This codes for CASSDTRDSTDTQYF. This sequence joins TRBV6-1 and TRBJ2-3; tentative D call: TRBD2 (5 bases). Germline CDR1 reads MNHNS; CDR2 reads SASEGT. The V gene lost 3 bases and the J gene lost 0 bases, with 10 bases spanning the gap. This CDR3 spans 15 amino acids.

The chain recombines TRBV6-5 with TRBJ1-1, with TRBD1 as a possible D gene (6 bases). The V gene's germline CDR1 is MNHEY and CDR2 SVGAGI. This CDR3 region has 10 residues. Deletions cut 7 bases from V and 7 bases from J, with 7 bases between. The CDR3 sequence: CASIRGEAFF. DNA for the CDR3: TGTGCCAGCATCAGGGGTGAAGCTTTCTTT.

The chain couples TRBV5-4 to TRBJ2-3; 7 bases align to TRBD1. V gave up 0 bases and J gave up 3 bases; unmatched junction bases: 4. Germline loops: CDR1 SGHNT, CDR2 YYREEE (reference sequence). CDR3 length: 15 residues. The chain's CDR3 is CASSLEQGWTDTQYF. The CDR3 DNA is TGTGCCAGCAGCTTGGAACAGGGGTGGACAGATACGCAGTATTTT.

This chain uses TRBV5-1 with TRBJ2-2, with D hard to call. Germline V CDR1 and CDR2: SGHRS, YFSETQ. V gave up 4 bases and J gave up 0 bases, with 10 bases separating them. The CDR3 spans 15 residues. The CDR3 is CASSPPIANTGELFF. DNA for the CDR3: TGCGCCAGCAGCCCTCCGATAGCGAACACCGGGGAGCTGTTTTTT.

This clone was counted between two and nine times. Here the CDR3 DNA reads TGCGCCAGCAGCTTGGGGGCCGATGAGCAGTTCTTC. As protein: CASSLGADEQFF. The rearrangement joins TRBV5-1 to TRBJ2-1; D is unresolved. Trimming removed 0 bases at V and 8 bases at J, with 6 bases between. The CDR3 sequence is 12 residues long. CDR1 and CDR2 from the germline V gene are SGHRS and YFSETQ.

The chain combines TRBV9 with TRBJ1-4; 8 bases agree with TRBD1. With 4 bases clipped from V and 9 bases from J, the junction kept 11 bases outside the gene matches. There are 15 residues in the CDR3. Germline V gene data show CDR1 as SGDLS and CDR2 as YYNGEE. CDR3 in DNA: TGTGCCAGCAGCTTTTCCGGGACAGGCCCTAAAAAACTGTTTTTT. Its protein is CASSFSGTGPKKLFF.

This rearrangement joins TRBV29-1 to TRBJ1-5; the D is unclear. Germline CDR1 is SQVTM and CDR2 is ANQGSEA. CDR3 length: 12 residues. Trimming removed 7 bases at V and 3 bases at J, with 10 bases between. DNA for the CDR3: TGCAGCGCAACAGTGGACAATCAGCCCCAGCATTTT. Translation: CSATVDNQPQHF.

This clone was detected only once. J is TRBJ1-4 and V is TRBV15; the D gene is possibly TRBD1 (5 bases). Germline V gene sequence: CDR1 LNHNV, CDR2 YYDKDF (reference sequence). There are 16 residues in the CDR3. V lost 1 base and J lost 0, with 9 bases in between. The CDR3 protein is CATSRGQQSTNEKLFF. As DNA, the CDR3 is TGTGCCACCAGCAGAGGACAGCAGTCAACTAATGAAAAACTGTTTTTT.

This rearrangement joins TRBV29-1 to TRBJ2-3; weak D call: TRBD2 (5 bases). This CDR3 is built from 18 residues. V lost 6 bases to trimming and J lost 0 bases, with 25 bases between them. Germline V gives CDR1 SQVTM, CDR2 ANQGSEA. The chain's CDR3 is CSVQRRLSDSLSTDTQYF. Here the CDR3 DNA reads TGCAGCGTCCAAAGGCGGTTATCGGACTCCCTAAGCACAGATACGCAGTATTTT.

J is TRBJ2-1 and V is TRBV6-6; D is uncertain. The germline V and J ends were trimmed by 5 bases and 6 bases, with 8 bases remaining between them. CDR1 and CDR2 (germline): MNHNY, SVGAGI (reference sequence). The CDR3 is 12 amino acids. Here the CDR3 DNA reads TGTGCCAGCAGTGACCTTAGCAATGAGCAGTTCTTC. Translating it yields CASSDLSNEQFF.

Here the CDR3 reads CASSLLRGPGELFF. CDR3 bases: TGCGCCAGCAGCCTACTACGGGGTCCCGGGGAGCTGTTTTTT. V gene TRBV5-1 combines with J gene TRBJ2-2, with D perhaps TRBD2 (5 bases). The length of the CDR3 is 14 residues. V dropped 4 bases and J dropped 6 bases, with 13 bases sitting between them. The germline CDR1 and CDR2 sequences are SGHRS and YFSETQ.